This TCR beta chain was profiled in a study of blood T cell repertoires in COVID-19. Study overall: Acute and convalescent COVID-19 samples came from the United States, Italy and Spain.

There are 14 residues in the CDR3. The V gene lost 4 bases and the J gene lost 4 bases, with 13 bases spanning the gap. From germline, CDR1 is KGHSH and CDR2 LQKENI. The assay was immunoSEQ multiplex PCR, and TCRdb's table has in-frame clones only and misses some. Here the sample spans about 91,000 clones, around 89% being singletons. The sequencing sample was made of peripheral blood. The chain has TRBV18 and TRBJ1-1; D not certain. The sequence was collected from a woman older than 75 with active COVID-19. This chain's CDR3 is CASSQMKGGTEAFF. Here the CDR3 DNA reads TGTGCCAGCTCACAGATGAAGGGAGGCACTGAAGCTTTCTTT.